Shown below are 31 T cell receptor beta chains from a single sample sequenced in a study of T cells in Graves' hyperthyroidism and ophthalmopathy. The CDR3 regions of TCR beta were amplified from RNA transcripts. TCR CDR3 underwent first-round RT-PCR with the HTBI primer set. One entry per CDR3 protein results from TCRdb running MiXCR on the multiplex PCR reads. The sample consists of about 590,000 distinct CDR3 sequences, more than 15% of them appearing once. The source material was blood. The receptors were gathered from a woman in her thirties with Graves' hyperthyroidism.

This clonotype occurred many times. This rearrangement joins TRBV24-1 to TRBJ2-7; no definite D call. V lost 3 bases to trimming and J lost 0 bases, with 14 bases between them. Looked up from germline, CDR1 is KGHDR and CDR2 is SFDVKD. CDR3 length equals 16 residues. Here the CDR3 reads CATSDLRSAASYEQYF. The CDR3 DNA sequence: TGTGCCACCAGTGATCTACGGTCGGCGGCCTCCTACGAGCAGTACTTC.

In this sample, this clonotype turned up many times. The gene calls are TRBV6-1 and TRBJ2-1, with 9 bases aligning to TRBD2. Unmatched junction bases numbered 13, after V lost 5 bases and J lost 8 bases. The V gene's germline CDR1 is MNHNS and CDR2 SASEGT. The CDR3 totals 16 residues. CDR3 region: CASSYYTGTSLHEQFF. CDR3 bases: TGTGCCAGCAGTTATTACACCGGGACTAGCCTCCATGAGCAGTTCTTC.

This clonotype was found many times. This chain joins TRBV3-1 and TRBJ1-5, with 7 nucleotides matching TRBD1. The germline V gene has CDR1 LGHDT and CDR2 YNNKEL (reference sequence). The CDR3 spans 16 residues. The V and J ends lost 1 base and 1 base, in that order; junction bases with no gene match: 4. In nucleotides, the CDR3 is TGTGCCAGCAGCCAAGGACAGGGAGTGAGCAATCAGCCCCAGCATTTT. This encodes CASSQGQGVSNQPQHF.

V and J are TRBV19 and TRBJ2-7; a weak D match, TRBD1 (7 bases). The germline gives CDR1 LNHDA, CDR2 SQIVND (reference sequence). There are 13 residues in the CDR3. The V gene lost 5 bases and the J gene lost 7 bases, with 15 bases spanning the gap. This CDR3 is CASSSTGSGEQYF. DNA of the CDR3: TGTGCCAGTAGTTCGACAGGGAGCGGGGAGCAGTACTTC. Together with reference TRBV19 and TRBJ2-7, the CDR3 gives the full variable domain: DGGITQSPKYLFRKEGQNVTLSCEQNLNHDAMYWYRQDPGQGLRLIYYSQIVNDFQKGDIAEGYSVSREKKESFPLTVTSAQKNPTAFYLCASSSTGSGEQYFGPGTRLTVT.

The sample holds many counts of this clonotype. The V and J genes are TRBV7-2 and TRBJ2-7, with unresolved D. The ends were cut back, 1 base at V and 4 bases at J, with 14 bases in the middle. Germline V lookup: CDR1 SGHTA, CDR2 FQGNSA. The CDR3 contains 15 residues. CDR3 loop: CASSLVWVLGYEQYF. The CDR3 coding sequence is TGTGCCAGCAGCTTAGTCTGGGTTCTGGGTTACGAGCAGTACTTC.

This clonotype turned up a few times. This chain uses TRBV9 with TRBJ1-1; 7 nucleotides match TRBD1. Germline trimming cut 1 base from V and 0 bases from J; bases unmatched to any gene: 0. CDR1 and CDR2 (germline): SGDLS, YYNGEE. The CDR3 length is 14 residues. CDR3: CASSVRGLNTEAFF. Written as DNA, the CDR3 is TGTGCCAGCAGCGTAAGGGGGCTGAACACTGAAGCTTTCTTT.

This clonotype was seen many times. CDR3 coding DNA: TGTGCCAGCACTCGGGGCTCCTACAATGAGCAGTTCTTC. It translates to CASTRGSYNEQFF. The chain couples TRBV11-2 to TRBJ2-1; possibly TRBD2 for D (5 bases). Germline values: CDR1 SGHAT, CDR2 FQNNGV. The V end lost 7 bases, the J end lost 0 bases, and 7 bases lay between the germline ends. CDR3 length: 13 residues.

The rearrangement links TRBV30 to TRBJ2-1; TRBD2 matches at 9 bases. V trimming: 2 bases; J trimming: 9 bases; junction bases outside the gene matches: 5. This CDR3 has 13 amino acids. The germline CDR1 and CDR2 sequences are GTSNPN and SVGIG (reference sequence). The DNA of the CDR3 is TGTGCCTGGAGTATGCGGGGGGGCAGTGAGCAGTTCTTC. Amino acid sequence: CAWSMRGGSEQFF.

This chain joins TRBV5-1 and TRBJ1-4; TRBD1 agrees at 9 bases. The CDR3 runs to 14 residues. J was trimmed by 10 bases and V by 4 bases; bases with no gene match: 8. Germline assignment: CDR1 SGHRS and CDR2 YFSETQ. The CDR3 DNA sequence: TGCGCCAGCAGCACGGGACAGGGTGATGGAAAACTGTTTTTT. Its protein product is CASSTGQGDGKLFF.

This clonotype showed up many times. The rearrangement links TRBV4-1 to TRBJ2-7; unclear D gene. Germline-derived CDR1 and CDR2 are MGHRA and YSYEKL. V gave up 4 bases and J gave up 8 bases, with 15 bases separating them. This CDR3 spans 13 amino acids. CDR3 in amino acids: CASSRLSFSQQYF. The CDR3 DNA reads as TGCGCCAGCAGCCGATTATCGTTTAGCCAGCAGTACTTC.

This clonotype was observed a few times. The V gene is TRBV29-1, the J gene TRBJ2-3; D call uncertain. This CDR3 region has 12 residues. Trimming took off 3 bases at V and 5 bases at J, with 9 bases between the two ends. The V gene's germline CDR1 is SQVTM and CDR2 ANQGSEA. The CDR3 DNA is TGCAGCGTTGACAATCCTGAAGATACGCAGTATTTT. Translating gives CSVDNPEDTQYF.

This clonotype was seen ten or more times. The V and J genes are TRBV28 and TRBJ2-5; D not certain. The germline V and J ends were trimmed by 6 bases and 3 bases, with 5 bases remaining between them. Germline V gene sequence: CDR1 MDHEN, CDR2 SYDVKM. This CDR3 comprises 11 residues. The CDR3 loop reads CASREKETQYF. The CDR3 DNA is TGTGCCAGCAGAGAGAAAGAGACCCAGTACTTC.

This clonotype appeared many times. The rearrangement joins TRBV5-5 to TRBJ2-2; 9 positions match TRBD1. The CDR3 totals 17 residues. Trimming at V came to 4 bases and at J to 7 bases, leaving 14 bases not matched to a gene. The germline V gene encodes CDR1 SGHKS and CDR2 YYEKEE (reference sequence). The CDR3 bases are TGTGCCAGCAGCCTACGGACCGGGACAGGGCGGCACGGGGAGCTGTTTTTT. Residues: CASSLRTGTGRHGELFF.

This clonotype was recorded many times. J is TRBJ2-3 and V is TRBV7-9, with no clear D. Germline assignment: CDR1 SEHNR and CDR2 FQNEAQ (reference sequence). This CDR3 is 11 amino acids long. The germline V and J ends were trimmed by 9 bases and 4 bases, with 8 bases remaining between them. The CDR3 DNA sequence: TGTGCCAGAGAGTTGGCAGATACGCAGTATTTT. Translated: CARELADTQYF.

There are many counts of this clonotype. The rearrangement links TRBV5-8 to TRBJ2-7; TRBD1 might be the D (6 bases). Germline CDR1 is SGHTS and CDR2 is YDEGEE. The CDR3 is 13 amino acids. Trimming left V 0 bases short and J 6 bases short, with 10 bases between. The CDR3: CASSLEQGFEQYF. The CDR3 DNA reads TGTGCCAGCAGCTTGGAACAGGGCTTCGAGCAGTACTTC.

This clonotype was seen ten or more times. The V and J genes are TRBV20-1 and TRBJ2-6; weak D call: TRBD2 (5 bases). This CDR3 contains 16 residues. The ends were cut back, 1 base at V and 3 bases at J, with 13 bases in the middle. The V gene's germline CDR1 is DFQATT and CDR2 SNEGSKA (reference sequence). The CDR3 nucleotides read TGCAGTGCTAGAGTTCTTTCGGGGATTGGGGCCAACGTCCTGACTTTC. Translated, it gives CSARVLSGIGANVLTF.

This clonotype was found a few times. This chain joins TRBV6-5 and TRBJ2-7, with TRBD2 matching over 7 bases. The CDR3 sequence is 18 residues long. Trimming took 0 bases from V and 0 from J; bases not matched to a gene: 11. Per germline, CDR1 MNHEY and CDR2 SVGAGI. In DNA form, the CDR3 reads TGTGCCAGCAGTTACTCACCGCCAGGGAGGGTAAGCTCCTACGAGCAGTACTTC. Amino acids: CASSYSPPGRVSSYEQYF.

The chain uses TRBV29-1 and TRBJ2-2, with D perhaps matching TRBD1 (6 bases). Germline CDR1 reads SQVTM; CDR2 reads ANQGSEA. Trimming stripped 7 bases from V and 0 bases from J, with 9 bases between. The CDR3 extends over 13 amino acids. The CDR3 loop reads CSGGGSNTGELFF. CDR3 DNA sequence: TGCAGCGGAGGGGGATCGAACACCGGGGAGCTGTTTTTT.

This clonotype was recorded many times. The V call is TRBV6-1, the J call TRBJ2-1; TRBD2 aligns across 11 bases. V shed 6 bases and J 0 bases; nucleotides not matched to a gene: 7. This CDR3 is built from 17 residues. The germline CDR1 and CDR2 sequences are MNHNS and SASEGT. The CDR3 DNA sequence: TGTGCCAGCAGACGACTAGCGGGATCGAGCTCCTACAATGAGCAGTTCTTC. This codes for CASRRLAGSSSYNEQFF.

The chain uses TRBV29-1 and TRBJ1-1, with TRBD1 identical over 8 bases. The germline V gene has CDR1 SQVTM and CDR2 ANQGSEA. The CDR3 contains 14 residues. The V and J ends lost 7 bases and 8 bases, in that order; junction bases with no gene match: 15. In nucleotides, the CDR3 is TGCAGCGGGACTTTTACAGGGGGACGTAAAGAAGCTTTCTTT. Translation gives CSGTFTGGRKEAFF.

This clonotype was seen a handful of times. The V and J genes are TRBV6-2 or TRBV6-3 and TRBJ2-5; D is unclear. CDR1 is MNHEY and CDR2 is SVGEGT in the germline V gene. The CDR3 is 12 amino acids. The V and J ends lost 1 base and 7 bases respectively, with 7 bases between them. CDR3 in amino acids: CASSYLAGTQYF. The CDR3 region has the DNA TGTGCCAGCAGTTACTTGGCCGGGACCCAGTACTTC.

V and J are TRBV20-1 and TRBJ1-5, with D maybe TRBD1 (5 bases). Trimming took off 0 bases at V and 3 bases at J, with 15 bases between the two ends. The germline gives CDR1 DFQATT, CDR2 SNEGSKA (reference sequence). The CDR3 is 16 residues long. CDR3: CSARDVIGGINQPQHF. The CDR3 nucleotides are TGCAGTGCTAGAGATGTGATCGGGGGAATCAATCAGCCCCAGCATTTT.

This chain links TRBV29-1 with TRBJ2-7, with D possibly being TRBD1 or TRBD2 (5 bases each). Trimming stripped 4 bases from V and 3 bases from J, with 16 bases between. This CDR3 region has 14 residues. The germline V gene encodes CDR1 SQVTM and CDR2 ANQGSEA. The CDR3 loop is CSVVGTSLNYEQYF. Written as DNA, the CDR3 is TGCAGCGTTGTCGGGACCTCACTCAACTACGAGCAGTACTTC.

This clonotype has ten or more counts. This chain joins TRBV30 and TRBJ1-2, with a weak D call TRBD1 (5 bases). The ends were cut back, 5 bases at V and 5 bases at J, with 15 bases in the middle. CDR1 is GTSNPN, CDR2 SVGIG, per germline (reference sequence). This CDR3 comprises 13 residues. CDR3 coding DNA: TGTGCCTGGGTCCGGGACGAAGTTTATGGCTACACCTTC. This gives the protein CAWVRDEVYGYTF. Drawing the rest from reference TRBV30 and TRBJ1-2, the complete variable domain is SQTIHQWPATLVQPVGSPLSLECTVEGTSNPNLYWYRQAAGRGLQLLFYSVGIGQISSEVPQNLSASRPQDRQFILSSKKLLLSDSGFYLCAWVRDEVYGYTFGSGTRLTVV.

This clonotype occurred a few times. V and J are TRBV11-3 and TRBJ2-1; 9 bases map to TRBD1. The CDR3 contains 15 residues. The germline V gene encodes CDR1 SGHNT and CDR2 YENEEA. V was pared by 4 bases and J by 2 bases, with 3 bases of the junction left unmatched. The CDR3 DNA reads as TGTGCCAGCAGCTCGAACAGGGGGCCCTACAATGAGCAGTTCTTC. It translates to CASSSNRGPYNEQFF.

This clonotype was observed many times. V is TRBV20-1 and J is TRBJ1-2; D perhaps matches TRBD1 (6 bases). The V gene lost 3 bases and the J gene lost 7 bases, with 18 bases spanning the gap. Germline CDR1 is DFQATT and CDR2 is SNEGSKA (reference sequence). The CDR3 consists of 14 residues. For the CDR3, the DNA is TGCAGTGCTAGGACCGTTGGGGGCGCATCTGGCTACACCTTC. Translated: CSARTVGGASGYTF.

This clonotype was recorded at least ten times. The chain joins TRBV7-2 to TRBJ2-1, with 8 bases aligning to TRBD2. Germline loops: CDR1 SGHTA, CDR2 FQGNSA. The J segment lost 8 bases and the V segment lost 3 bases, leaving 9 bases of the junction unmatched. The CDR3 is 15 amino acids. Written as DNA, the CDR3 is TGTGCCAGCAGCTTCATTAGCGGGATAGTCGATGAGCAGTTCTTC. Protein product: CASSFISGIVDEQFF. The full variable domain, with the rest looked up from reference TRBV7-2 and TRBJ2-1, is GAGVSQSPSNKVTEKGKDVELRCDPISGHTALYWYRQSLGQGLEFLIYFQGNSAPDKSGLPSDRFSAERTGGSVSTLTIQRTQQEDSAVYLCASSFISGIVDEQFFGPGTRLTVL.

This clonotype has just a few counts. The chain carries TRBV28 and TRBJ1-2; D remains unclear. Germline lookup yields CDR1 MDHEN and CDR2 SYDVKM. The CDR3 runs 11 residues. V was trimmed by 8 bases and J by 2 bases, leaving 6 bases between them. The CDR3 DNA reads TGTGCCAGCCACAGCAACTATGGCTACACCTTC. Protein sequence: CASHSNYGYTF.

In its sample, this clonotype was seen many times. CDR3 region: CASITSGVRNEQFF. The CDR3 nucleotides read TGTGCCAGCATCACTAGCGGGGTGCGGAATGAGCAGTTCTTC. The V gene is TRBV28, the J gene TRBJ2-1; 10 bases agree with TRBD2. CDR3 length: 14 amino acids. Germline CDR1 MDHEN, CDR2 SYDVKM. The J segment lost 7 bases and the V segment lost 7 bases, leaving 7 bases of the junction unmatched. The full variable domain, with the rest looked up from reference TRBV28 and TRBJ2-1, is DVKVTQSSRYLVKRTGEKVFLECVQDMDHENMFWYRQDPGLGLRLIYFSYDVKMKEKGDIPEGYSVSREKKERFSLILESASTNQTSMYLCASITSGVRNEQFFGPGTRLTVL.

V and J are TRBV18 and TRBJ1-2, with D unclear. The CDR3 contains 14 residues. The V end lost 2 bases, the J end lost 2 bases, and 9 bases lay between the germline ends. The germline V gene has CDR1 KGHSH and CDR2 LQKENI. The CDR3: CASSPGRYNYGYTF. CDR3 bases: TGTGCCAGCTCACCAGGCCGATACAACTATGGCTACACCTTC.

This clonotype was observed many times. The chain links TRBV5-1 to TRBJ1-2; TRBD1 matches at 7 bases. Germline CDR1 reads SGHRS; CDR2 reads YFSETQ. The J segment lost 9 bases and the V segment lost 7 bases, leaving 15 bases of the junction unmatched. The length of the CDR3 is 14 residues. DNA of the CDR3: TGCGCCAGCGGATGGACAGGCGCGACTGGAAGCTACACCTTC. This sequence encodes CASGWTGATGSYTF.